This T cell receptor beta chain was observed in a study of tumor and adjacent non-tumor tissue in lung cancer (dated by TCRdb to the late 2010s). For the wider study: The cohort included some twelve adenocarcinoma, a couple of squamous cell carcinoma and 1 small cell lung cancer patients. Sequencing generated a total of 125,075,908 productive TCRbeta reads, averaging roughly 4.2 million reads per sample. Ages among the 15 or so patients ranged from about 31 to 80 years, there were roughly ten men and 5 women, and disease was at TNM stage I to III. For each patient, one tumor sample and one normal lung sample were taken, giving roughly 30 paired specimens that underwent TCRbeta CDR3 sequencing. Bulk TCRbeta repertoires were compared between lung tumor tissue and matched distant non-tumor lung tissue obtained from more than twelve lung cancer patients. Findings and caveats that apply to the study as a whole: Tumor tissue showed significantly higher TCR diversity (inverse Simpson) than normal lung tissue, at around 460 vs 160 (P = 0.0075, Mann-Whitney U test). A significantly larger cumulative share of the repertoire was made up by the top 100 clones in normal lung than in tumor tissue. Peripheral blood was not sequenced, so blood TCRbeta repertoires in these lung cancer patients were not examined. The methods do not name the sequencing platform or mention unique molecular identifiers. Younger patients had significantly higher TCR diversity, and higher tumor TCR diversity was associated with shorter overall and disease-free survival. The cohort had only about 16 patients, and the authors noted that larger samples and more detailed clinical data are needed.

Library construction relied on multiplex PCR. Sequenced on an Illumina HiSeq 2500. Following protocols modified from ARM-PCR, the researchers constructed TCRbeta libraries through three rounds of nested PCR with primers (Table S4). Before sequencing, PCR products in the 200-500 bp range were cut out of the gel and cleaned up using the QIAquick gel extraction kit. For the original study's pipeline: Reads were cleaned using Trimmomatic, were merged into complete CDR3 sequences using FLASH, and were assigned to V(D)J germline segments using MiTCR. Clonal diversity was computed as the inverse Simpson's index with VDJtools. Productive reads were defined as in-frame sequences without a premature stop codon. TCRdb reanalyzed the raw reads on its own, using fastp at Q25 for trimming and MiXCR for clone calling, and kept in-frame beta chains. One record per CDR3 amino acid sequence lists the most common genes and DNA. The V and J calls shown here were made by TCRdb, not taken from the authors' results. The sample table shows more than 75,000 distinct CDR3 sequences, and 75% to 90% are seen once. Clones ranked in the top ten supply approximately 12% of the sample.

RNA was extracted from bulk unsorted tissue and checked for quality with a NanoDrop ND-1000 and an Agilent 2100. The donors were newly diagnosed lung cancer patients admitted for thoracic surgery in China from August to November 2014 who had not received prior chemotherapy. Patients who had received previous radiotherapy or chemotherapy, or who had another concurrent cancer, were excluded from the study. Pieces of surgical tissue measuring roughly 1-2.2 cm3 were kept in RNAlater solution and held at -80 degrees C until needed. This clonotype was seen more than once but under ten times. This clone's antigen is unknown. Mismatch with germline at one junction end may stem from a read error. The CDR3, from cysteine to phenylalanine, totals 14 residues. Only the CDR3 portion is preserved as DNA: 42 bases, with reading frame beginning at the first base. The germline V gene gives CDR1 as MGHRA and CDR2 as YSYEKL.

This chain is built from TRBV4-1 and TRBJ2-7; the D gene lacks a confident call. What was sequenced was lung tumor tissue. The clonotype originates from a woman in her 50s with non-small cell lung cancer. The CDR3 in this case is CASSQVSSSYEQYF. The DNA is as follows: TGCGCTAGCAGCCAAGTCTCCAGCTCCTACGAGCAGTACTTC.